These 4 T cell receptor beta chains came from one sample sequenced in a study of blood T cell repertoires in COVID-19. The data were produced by immunoSEQ multiplex PCR, yet TCRdb's version contains in-frame clones alone and is incomplete. The table lists 300,000 to 350,000 clones, around 87% of them singletons. Sequenced: PBMCs or T cells enriched from blood (not recorded which). All receptors come from a woman younger than 35 with acute COVID-19.

V and J are TRBV19 and TRBJ2-3; 12 positions agree with TRBD2. Per the germline V gene, CDR1 is LNHDA and CDR2 is SQIVND (reference sequence). The V gene end was trimmed by 3 bases and the J gene end by 0 bases; junction bases not matched to a gene: 7. The CDR3 runs to 18 residues. CDR3 in DNA: TGTGCCAGTAGTATTGGGGCTAGCGGGAGGGAAAGCACAGATACGCAGTATTTT. As protein: CASSIGASGRESTDTQYF. Looking up the rest from reference TRBV19 and TRBJ2-3 gives the full variable domain: DGGITQSPKYLFRKEGQNVTLSCEQNLNHDAMYWYRQDPGQGLRLIYYSQIVNDFQKGDIAEGYSVSREKKESFPLTVTSAQKNPTAFYLCASSIGASGRESTDTQYFGPGTRLTVL.

This sequence joins TRBV9 and TRBJ1-3; TRBD1 is a possible D gene (5 bases). The V gene's germline CDR1 is SGDLS and CDR2 YYNGEE. The CDR3 runs 17 residues. Trimming took 4 bases from V and 1 from J, leaving 18 bases between them. DNA of the CDR3: TGTGCCAGCAGCTTCGATCAGGCAGGGTATTCTGGAAACACCATATATTTT. Its protein is CASSFDQAGYSGNTIYF.

The gene calls are TRBV28 and TRBJ2-2, with 7 positions matching TRBD1. The germline V gene encodes CDR1 MDHEN and CDR2 SYDVKM. The CDR3 is made up of 15 amino acids. V gave up 6 bases and J gave up 1 base; unmatched junction bases: 5. This CDR3 is CASRRWTGNTGELFF. The CDR3 DNA sequence: TGTGCCAGCAGAAGGTGGACAGGGAACACCGGGGAGCTGTTTTTT.

The chain has TRBV7-9 and TRBJ2-4, with 7 bases matching TRBD2. Germline trimming cut 8 bases from V and 8 bases from J; bases unmatched to any gene: 18. This CDR3 has 16 residues. Germline loops: CDR1 SEHNR, CDR2 FQNEAQ (reference sequence). The chain's CDR3 is CASETFNGRAEDIQYF. DNA for the CDR3: TGTGCCAGCGAAACCTTCAATGGGAGGGCCGAGGACATTCAGTACTTC.